These 3 T cell receptor beta chains were sequenced from one sample in a study of cytomegalovirus exposure and HLA in healthy donors. The PCR ran on 60 Vbeta and 13 Jbeta primers. Sequencing used immunoSEQ multiplex PCR; TCRdb keeps in-frame clones, though not all of them. This repertoire shows approximately 110,000 clones, approximately 84% found once; its top ten account for under 0.3%. The sample comprised PBMCs. The source is a man aged 45 to 65 in good health and CMV-seronegative.

This chain uses TRBV7-2 with TRBJ2-1, with D possibly matching TRBD2 (6 bases). Trimming pared 1 base from V and 4 bases from J, leaving 20 bases between. The V gene's germline CDR1 is SGHTA and CDR2 FQGNSA. The CDR3 sequence is 18 residues long. The CDR3 DNA reads as TGTGCCAGCAGCTTAGGGGGGGTAGCGGACCAATTGTACAATGAGCAGTTCTTC. It specifies CASSLGGVADQLYNEQFF.

The rearrangement links TRBV19 to TRBJ2-6, with D perhaps TRBD2 (6 bases). The CDR3 sequence is 17 residues long. Trimming removed 4 bases from V and 5 bases from J, with 18 bases in between. From germline, CDR1 is LNHDA and CDR2 SQIVND (reference sequence). The CDR3 loop is CASSTFKGTARANVLTF. CDR3 in DNA: TGTGCCAGTAGTACCTTTAAAGGGACTGCTCGGGCCAACGTCCTGACTTTC. The entire variable domain, with the rest obtained from reference TRBV19 and TRBJ2-6, is as follows: DGGITQSPKYLFRKEGQNVTLSCEQNLNHDAMYWYRQDPGQGLRLIYYSQIVNDFQKGDIAEGYSVSREKKESFPLTVTSAQKNPTAFYLCASSTFKGTARANVLTFGAGSRLTVL.

The sample holds a few counts of this clone. This rearrangement joins TRBV6-1 to TRBJ1-5, with D possibly being TRBD1 (5 bases). This CDR3 region has 14 residues. The germline V and J ends were trimmed by 3 bases and 4 bases, with 10 bases remaining between them. Germline CDR1 reads MNHNS; CDR2 reads SASEGT. CDR3 bases: TGTGCCAGCAGTGAGCAGGGAGGAAATCAGCCCCAGCATTTT. This encodes CASSEQGGNQPQHF.